Below, one T cell receptor (beta chain) is given with its context. These data belong to a study of early T cells in non-severe SARS-CoV-2 infection. TCRdb recomputed calls from the 5' RACE reads with MiXCR, one row per CDR3 protein. Of some 80,000 distinct CDR3 sequences listed, around an eighth are singletons. The V end was cut by 2 bases, the J end by 6 bases, with 11 bases between. The CDR3 extends over 13 amino acids. Germline V gene lookup returns CDR1 MNHEY and CDR2 SMNVEV (reference sequence). This chain uses TRBV27 with TRBJ2-7, with D possibly TRBD2 on 5 matching bases. The sequence derives from an adult who was a healthcare worker with PCR-confirmed SARS-CoV-2 infection or an uninfected control (not recorded which). Material: whole blood. The CDR3 bases are TGTGCCAGCAGTTTAACCGGGATTGGCGAGCAGTACTTC. Translation gives CASSLTGIGEQYF.